This T cell receptor (beta chain) came from a study of blood T cell repertoires in COVID-19. Study at large: Collection of acute and convalescent COVID-19 samples took place in the United States, Italy and Spain.

This clone was counted only a few times. Original data processing: The assay estimated nucleated cells by amplifying reference gene primers. Only in-frame clones appear in the TCRdb table, and some are missing; sequencing was by immunoSEQ multiplex PCR. Clone size and the V and J calls come from that table; the DNA yielded D and trimming. The data contain 200,000 or so clones, roughly 80% of them singletons. CDR3 length: 14 amino acids. V shed 3 bases and J shed 7 bases, with 12 bases lying between them. Germline V CDR1 and CDR2: LGHDT, YNNKEL (reference sequence). The sequencing input was peripheral blood. The rearrangement joins TRBV3-1 (or the pseudogene TRBV3-2) to TRBJ1-4; a possible D gene is TRBD1 (6 bases). The source of this sequence is a man aged 60-69 years with active or convalescent COVID-19. CDR3 in amino acids: CASSHRGRSEKLFF. The CDR3, as DNA: TGTGCCAGCAGCCACAGGGGTAGAAGTGAAAAACTGTTTTTT.